A single sample gave rise to the 20 T cell receptor beta chains below, sequenced in a study of blood T cell repertoires in COVID-19. Profiling relied on immunoSEQ multiplex PCR, and the TCRdb table lists in-frame clones only, not all of them. The data show fewer than 250,000 clones, approximately 84% seen once. Sequenced sample: peripheral blood. The receptors were sampled from a woman older than 75 with acute or convalescent COVID-19.

The rearrangement uses TRBV19 and TRBJ1-5; 8 nucleotides align to TRBD1. Unmatched junction bases numbered 5, after V lost 3 bases and J lost 4 bases. The CDR3 length is 15 residues. The germline V gene has CDR1 LNHDA and CDR2 SQIVND (reference sequence). The CDR3 DNA reads TGTGCCAGTAGTATCGGGACAGGTGTTAATCAGCCCCAGCATTTT. This gives the protein CASSIGTGVNQPQHF.

The chain recombines TRBV7-8 with TRBJ1-1; no clear D gene. With 4 bases removed from V and 4 bases from J, the gap between germline ends came to 19 bases. The germline V gene encodes CDR1 SGHVS and CDR2 FQNEAQ. This CDR3 is 16 amino acids long. DNA of the CDR3: TGTGCCAGCAGCTCCCGCGGCCACACCAGCGGCACTGAAGCTTTCTTT. It codes for CASSSRGHTSGTEAFF.

This chain joins TRBV27 and TRBJ1-4, with 7 bases identical to TRBD1. The CDR3 totals 16 residues. With V trimmed by 4 bases and J by 8 bases, 13 bases remained unmatched. Germline assignment: CDR1 MNHEY and CDR2 SMNVEV (reference sequence). CDR3 sequence: CASSSTPTGRVEKLFF. The CDR3 bases are TGTGCCAGCAGTTCCACTCCGACAGGGCGGGTAGAAAAACTGTTTTTT.

The chain combines TRBV6-5 with TRBJ2-2; D may be TRBD1 (5 bases). Germline V gene data show CDR1 as MNHEY and CDR2 as SVGAGI. Trimming left V 6 bases short and J 6 bases short, with 11 bases between. This CDR3 is 13 amino acids long. DNA for the CDR3: TGTGCCAGCAGACACAGACAGTCCGGGGAGCTGTTTTTT. It encodes CASRHRQSGELFF.

The genes are TRBV2 and TRBJ1-4; no firm D call. Germline V gene data show CDR1 as SNHLY and CDR2 as FYNNEI. The CDR3 length is 15 residues. V lost 7 bases, J lost 0 bases, and 12 bases lay in between. The CDR3 sequence is CASKQTQTTNEKLFF. The CDR3 DNA reads as TGTGCCAGCAAGCAGACACAAACAACTAATGAAAAACTGTTTTTT.

This chain uses TRBV7-2 with TRBJ2-5, with 7 positions matching TRBD2. Trimming cost V 1 base and J 6 bases; bases outside gene matches: 8. This CDR3 has 15 amino acids. Germline lookup yields CDR1 SGHTA and CDR2 FQGNSA. The CDR3 protein is CASSLDSGLQKTQYF. The CDR3 DNA sequence: TGTGCCAGCAGCTTAGATAGCGGGCTGCAGAAGACCCAGTACTTC.

This chain joins TRBV5-4 and TRBJ2-1; 10 bases map to TRBD1. Germline V gene data show CDR1 as SGHNT and CDR2 as YYREEE (reference sequence). This CDR3 has 15 amino acids. With 0 bases clipped from V and 4 bases from J, the junction kept 1 base outside the gene matches. The CDR3 spells CASSLGQGAYNEQFF. CDR3 in DNA: TGTGCCAGCAGCTTGGGACAGGGGGCTTACAATGAGCAGTTCTTC. The full variable domain, rest sourced from reference TRBV5-4 and TRBJ2-1, is ETGVTQSPTHLIKTRGQQVTLRCSSQSGHNTVSWYQQALGQGPQFIFQYYREEENGRGNFPPRFSGLQFPNYSSELNVNALELDDSALYLCASSLGQGAYNEQFFGPGTRLTVL.

This clone was found a few times. The CDR3 region has the DNA TGCGCCAGCAGCTTAGGGGTTCTCGAATCCTACGAGCAGTACTTC. It is translated as CASSLGVLESYEQYF. The chain uses TRBV4-1 and TRBJ2-7, with D possibly TRBD1 on 5 matching bases. The CDR3 totals 15 residues. Germline V gene lookup returns CDR1 MGHRA and CDR2 YSYEKL. Trimming shortened V by 5 bases and J by 1 base, and 15 bases separated the two germline ends.

This clone was picked up one time. The chain couples TRBV18 to TRBJ2-5; maybe TRBD2 (6 bases). Germline V gives CDR1 KGHSH, CDR2 LQKENI. Trimming stripped 4 bases from V and 5 bases from J, with 11 bases between. This CDR3 region has 13 residues. CDR3 protein: CASSLLALETQYF. The CDR3 DNA reads as TGTGCCAGCTCACTACTAGCTTTGGAGACCCAGTACTTC.

The V and J genes are TRBV29-1 and TRBJ2-5; D remains ambiguous. This CDR3 contains 10 residues. The V and J ends lost 7 bases and 1 base respectively, with 4 bases between them. Looked up from germline, CDR1 is SQVTM and CDR2 is ANQGSEA. CDR3 residues: CSAGQETQYF. The CDR3 DNA follows: TGCAGCGCCGGCCAAGAGACCCAGTACTTC.

CDR3 loop: CASGFVGDSYEQYF. DNA of the CDR3: TGTGCTAGTGGTTTTGTCGGGGACTCCTACGAGCAGTACTTC. The chain employs TRBV12-5 and TRBJ2-7; a possible D gene is TRBD2 (5 bases). Germline assignment: CDR1 LGHNT and CDR2 FRNRAP. The CDR3 contains 14 residues. Between the trimmed V and J ends, which lost 3 bases and 0 bases, there was a span of 9 bases.

The chain has TRBV19 and TRBJ2-1; D is perhaps TRBD2 (6 bases). V lost 6 bases and J 6 bases, leaving 9 bases between the germline ends. CDR3 length: 12 residues. CDR1 is LNHDA, CDR2 SQIVND, per germline (reference sequence). CDR3 residues: CASSWGGNEQFF. The CDR3 nucleotides are TGTGCCAGTAGCTGGGGAGGCAATGAGCAGTTCTTC.

The rearrangement links TRBV12-5 to TRBJ2-2, with 10 nucleotides matching TRBD1. CDR3 size: 15 residues. Unmatched junction bases numbered 7, after V lost 7 bases and J lost 5 bases. Germline values: CDR1 LGHNT, CDR2 FRNRAP. The CDR3 sequence is CASALGQGRTGELFF. CDR3 DNA: TGTGCTAGTGCACTGGGACAGGGGAGGACCGGGGAGCTGTTTTTT.

Here the CDR3 reads CASSLGQGLKDNEQFF. The DNA for the CDR3 is TGCGCCAGCAGCTTGGGGCAGGGGCTCAAGGACAATGAGCAGTTCTTC. The genes are TRBV5-1 and TRBJ2-1, with D possibly being TRBD1 (6 bases). Germline V gene data show CDR1 as SGHRS and CDR2 as YFSETQ. This CDR3 comprises 16 residues. V shed 0 bases and J shed 5 bases, with 15 bases lying between them.

This chain uses TRBV6-5 with TRBJ1-2; 7 bases match TRBD1. The CDR3 consists of 13 residues. Germline V gives CDR1 MNHEY, CDR2 SVGAGI. V lost 6 bases and J lost 2; bases outside the gene matches: 3. The CDR3 loop reads CASSSGQNYGYTF. The CDR3 coding sequence is TGTGCCAGCAGCTCGGGACAGAACTATGGCTACACCTTC.

Worth noting for this clone: This same CDR3 is encoded by further DNA sequences in the sample. The genes are TRBV5-1 and TRBJ2-5; D gene uncertain. CDR3 length: 14 amino acids. Germline V CDR1 and CDR2: SGHRS, YFSETQ. V lost 2 bases, J lost 2 bases, and 10 bases lay in between. The CDR3 DNA follows: TGCGCCAGCAGCTTAACCGCAGGACAAGAGACCCAGTACTTC. It specifies CASSLTAGQETQYF.

The chain recombines TRBV7-8 with TRBJ1-3; D uncertain. The CDR3 runs 16 residues. V shed 4 bases and J shed 0 bases, with 13 bases lying between them. The germline V gene encodes CDR1 SGHVS and CDR2 FQNEAQ. CDR3 sequence: CASSSSTPHSGNTIYF. Written as DNA, the CDR3 is TGTGCCAGCAGCTCGAGCACCCCTCACTCTGGAAACACCATATATTTT. Full variable domain (remainder filled in from reference TRBV7-8 and TRBJ1-3): GAGVSQSPRYKVAKRGQDVALRCDPISGHVSLFWYQQALGQGPEFLTYFQNEAQLDKSGLPSDRFFAERPEGSVSTLKIQRTQQEDSAVYLCASSSSTPHSGNTIYFGEGSWLTVV.

The rearrangement links TRBV10-3 to TRBJ2-1; 10 nucleotides align to TRBD1. V trimming: 6 bases; J trimming: 9 bases; junction bases outside the gene matches: 14. The CDR3 has 16 amino acids. CDR1 ENHRY and CDR2 SYGVKD come from the germline V gene. CDR3 residues: CAIRAGTGVSSGEQFF. The CDR3 DNA is TGTGCCATCAGGGCTGGGACAGGGGTTTCTTCTGGTGAGCAGTTCTTC.

This clone was recorded once. The V gene is TRBV6-2 or TRBV6-3, the J gene TRBJ2-1; 13 bases are a match to TRBD2. The CDR3 is made up of 18 amino acids. V lost 5 bases and J lost 6; bases outside the gene matches: 13. CDR1 and CDR2 from the germline V gene are MNHEY and SVGEGT. The CDR3 here is CASSTSGTSGMRLNEQFF. CDR3 nucleotides: TGTGCCAGCAGTACCTCCGGGACTAGCGGGATGCGACTCAATGAGCAGTTCTTC.

The sample holds one count of this clone. V and J are TRBV9 and TRBJ2-7; no definite D call. The CDR3 is made up of 13 amino acids. Trimming pared 5 bases from V and 4 bases from J, leaving 13 bases between. The germline CDR1 and CDR2 sequences are SGDLS and YYNGEE. CDR3 nucleotide sequence: TGTGCCAGCAGTCCCCAGGCAAAGTACGAGCAGTACTTC. It translates to CASSPQAKYEQYF.